Sequencing of this T cell receptor (beta chain) was carried out in a study of cytomegalovirus exposure and HLA in healthy donors. Study-wide results and caveats: Many donors shared some public TCRs, even though most TCR sequences were rare.

With respect to this clone: Its target is unknown.

Germline V gene lookup returns CDR1 SGHRS and CDR2 YFSETQ. With 4 bases clipped from V and 6 bases from J, the junction kept 8 bases outside the gene matches. CDR3 length: 14 amino acids. In the PCR, 60 Vbeta and 13 Jbeta primers were used. Original processing methods: In a later analysis, of 79 million or so unique beta chains, some 10 million appeared in at least two donors. Some clones are missing from TCRdb's copy, which holds only in-frame ones; the method was immunoSEQ multiplex PCR. The V and J calls and clone size come from that table; D and trimming were worked out from the DNA. The table includes about 61,000 clones, roughly 90% detected once. All donors participated as healthy donors of bone marrow.

The sample was PBMCs. This clonotype was obtained from a man aged 30 to 39 in good health and CMV-seropositive. J is TRBJ2-7 and V is TRBV5-1, with TRBD1 matching 9 bases. CDR3 nucleotides: TGCGCCAGCAGCACTGGGGACAGGGAGGGCGAGCAGTACTTC. Translated, it gives CASSTGDREGEQYF.